Shown below are 14 T cell receptor beta chains from a single sample sequenced in a study of T cell responses to AZD1222 COVID-19 vaccine. This table comes from immunoSEQ multiplex PCR, and its TCRdb copy is limited to in-frame clones, with some not included. Among some 150,000 clones listed, 90% were seen once. Sequencing was performed on peripheral blood, taken on day 0 of AZD1222 vaccination. The receptors come from an adult in good health.

The chain carries TRBV27 and TRBJ2-3; no clear D gene. CDR1 MNHEY and CDR2 SMNVEV come from the germline V gene (reference sequence). V gave up 5 bases and J gave up 8 bases, with 11 bases separating them. The CDR3 runs 12 residues. As DNA, the CDR3 is TGTGCCAGCAGTGGACGATATACTACGCAGTATTTT. As protein: CASSGRYTTQYF.

V is TRBV5-1 and J is TRBJ2-7; D gene unclear. Germline CDR1 and CDR2: SGHRS and YFSETQ. This CDR3 region has 13 residues. V dropped 0 bases and J dropped 6 bases, with 10 bases sitting between them. The CDR3 sequence: CASSLVLVSEQYF. CDR3 DNA sequence: TGCGCCAGCAGCTTGGTACTCGTCTCCGAGCAGTACTTC.

This chain uses TRBV3-1 (or the pseudogene TRBV3-2) with TRBJ2-7; TRBD1 is a possible D gene (6 bases). The germline CDR1 and CDR2 sequences are LGHDT and YNNKEL (reference sequence). V dropped 2 bases and J dropped 6 bases, with 20 bases sitting between them. The CDR3 has 16 residues. The CDR3 loop is CASSQTNGGLRGEQYF. The CDR3 DNA follows: TGTGCCAGCAGCCAAACTAACGGCGGTCTCAGGGGCGAGCAGTACTTC.

The rearrangement joins TRBV29-1 to TRBJ1-2, with TRBD1 identical over 7 bases. V gave up 7 bases and J gave up 7 bases; unmatched junction bases: 12. The CDR3 extends over 13 amino acids. Germline lookup yields CDR1 SQVTM and CDR2 ANQGSEA. DNA for the CDR3: TGCAGCGGCGGGACAGCCCCGTCGGGTGGCTACACCTTC. Translated, it gives CSGGTAPSGGYTF. Looking up the rest from reference TRBV29-1 and TRBJ1-2 gives the full variable domain: SAVISQKPSRDICQRGTSLTIQCQVDSQVTMMFWYRQQPGQSLTLIATANQGSEATYESGFVIDKFPISRPNLTFSTLTVSNMSPEDSSIYLCSGGTAPSGGYTFGSGTRLTVV.

This sequence joins TRBV9 and TRBJ2-6; D possibly corresponds to TRBD2 (6 bases). Trimming took 0 bases from V and 7 from J, leaving 11 bases between them. There are 15 residues in the CDR3. Germline lookup yields CDR1 SGDLS and CDR2 YYNGEE. This chain's CDR3 is CASSVEVGLANVLTF. The CDR3 DNA reads TGTGCCAGCAGCGTAGAGGTCGGACTAGCCAACGTCCTGACTTTC.

The V call is TRBV20-1, the J call TRBJ2-3; D assignment may be TRBD1 or TRBD2 (5 bases each). The CDR3 extends over 14 amino acids. Germline CDR1 reads DFQATT; CDR2 reads SNEGSKA (reference sequence). V shed 3 bases and J shed 4 bases, with 14 bases lying between them. The CDR3 region has the DNA TGCAGTGCTAGTGGCAGGGTGGGGGCAGATACGCAGTATTTT. It codes for CSASGRVGADTQYF.

V usage is TRBV27 and J usage is TRBJ2-7, with 9 bases aligning to TRBD1. In germline, CDR1 is MNHEY, CDR2 SMNVEV (reference sequence). This CDR3 has 15 amino acids. V was pared by 6 bases and J by 5 bases, with 11 bases of the junction left unmatched. Here the CDR3 reads CASSLRGQGGHEQYF. The DNA of the CDR3 is TGTGCCAGCAGCCTACGGGGACAGGGTGGCCACGAGCAGTACTTC.

The chain has TRBV6-4 and TRBJ2-1; TRBD2 aligns across 12 bases. V lost 4 bases, J lost 8 bases, and 6 bases stayed unmatched. The germline CDR1 and CDR2 sequences are MRHNA and SNTAGT. The CDR3 is 15 residues long. DNA of the CDR3: TGTGCCAGCAGTGCCCTAGCGGGAGGGAACGATGAGCAGTTCTTC. It is translated as CASSALAGGNDEQFF.

This clone was recorded once. The V call is TRBV25-1, the J call TRBJ2-1; D gene uncertain. With 5 bases removed from V and 10 bases from J, the gap between germline ends came to 6 bases. Looked up from germline, CDR1 is MGHDK and CDR2 is SYGVNS. The CDR3 covers 10 residues. The CDR3 DNA is TGTGCCAGCAGTCCCGCAGAGCAGTTCTTC. This codes for CASSPAEQFF.

This chain connects TRBV24-1 to TRBJ1-2; TRBD1 aligns across 8 bases. Germline values: CDR1 KGHDR, CDR2 SFDVKD. CDR3 length equals 14 residues. V was clipped by 5 bases and J by 3 bases; unmatched bases: 4. The CDR3 nucleotides read TGTGCCACCAGTGTACCGGGACAGGACTATGGCTACACCTTC. Amino acid sequence: CATSVPGQDYGYTF.

The chain has TRBV6-2 or TRBV6-3 and TRBJ1-3; no definite D call. Germline CDR1 is MNHEY and CDR2 is SVGEGT. Deletions cut 2 bases from V and 2 bases from J, with 7 bases between. The CDR3 has 14 residues. Here the CDR3 DNA reads TGTGCCAGCAGTTACCCCGATCCTGGAAACACCATATATTTT. Its protein is CASSYPDPGNTIYF.

The chain has TRBV10-3 and TRBJ2-7; TRBD2 aligns across 10 bases. Trimming cost V 2 bases and J 0 bases; bases outside gene matches: 4. CDR1 and CDR2 (germline): ENHRY, SYGVKD. The CDR3 length is 16 residues. CDR3 amino acids: CAISEGLAGASYEQYF. The DNA of the CDR3 is TGTGCCATCAGTGAGGGGCTAGCGGGAGCCTCCTACGAGCAGTACTTC.

The genes are TRBV29-1 and TRBJ1-1; D is possibly TRBD1 (5 bases). The germline CDR1 and CDR2 sequences are SQVTM and ANQGSEA. Trimming shortened V by 6 bases and J by 11 bases, and 16 bases separated the two germline ends. The CDR3 is made up of 11 amino acids. The CDR3 loop reads CSVPKGNAAFF. The CDR3 bases are TGCAGCGTCCCGAAGGGGAATGCGGCTTTCTTT.

The genes are TRBV9 and TRBJ1-2, with D possibly TRBD1 on 6 matching bases. The CDR3 has 14 amino acids. V gave up 3 bases and J gave up 2 bases, with 11 bases separating them. Germline V gene lookup returns CDR1 SGDLS and CDR2 YYNGEE. CDR3 amino acids: CASSETDSNYGYTF. The CDR3 nucleotides read TGTGCCAGCAGCGAAACGGACAGCAACTATGGCTACACCTTC.